The sequence of this TCR beta chain was determined in a study of shared clonotypes between healthy human individuals. Germline V gene sequence: CDR1 MNHEY, CDR2 SVGAGI. V lost 0 bases, J lost 5 bases, and 14 bases lay in between. The CDR3 runs to 15 residues. Profiled with immunoSEQ multiplex PCR; TCRdb holds only in-frame clones, not every one. The sample lists fewer than 850,000 clones; roughly 78% were seen once. The chain couples TRBV6-5 to TRBJ2-7, with unresolved D. Sequencing used memory CD4+ T cells sorted from blood. Subset: CD45RA-negative fraction. This TCR was recovered from a woman aged 25 to 39 in good health. The CDR3 spells CASSYSNWQEHEQYF. The CDR3 region has the DNA TGTGCCAGCAGTTACTCGAATTGGCAGGAACACGAGCAGTACTTC.